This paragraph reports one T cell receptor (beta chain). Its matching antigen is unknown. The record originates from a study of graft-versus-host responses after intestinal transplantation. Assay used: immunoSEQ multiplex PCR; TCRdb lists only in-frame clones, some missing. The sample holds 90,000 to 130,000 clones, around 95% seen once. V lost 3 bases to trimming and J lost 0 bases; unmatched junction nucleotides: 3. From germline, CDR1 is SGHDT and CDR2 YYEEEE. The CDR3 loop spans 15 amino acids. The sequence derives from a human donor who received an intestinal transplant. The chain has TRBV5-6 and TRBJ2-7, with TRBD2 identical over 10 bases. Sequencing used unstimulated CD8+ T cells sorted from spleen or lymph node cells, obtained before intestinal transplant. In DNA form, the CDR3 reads TGTGCCAGCAGCTCTAGCGGGAGCTTCTCCTACGAGCAGTACTTC. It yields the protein CASSSSGSFSYEQYF.